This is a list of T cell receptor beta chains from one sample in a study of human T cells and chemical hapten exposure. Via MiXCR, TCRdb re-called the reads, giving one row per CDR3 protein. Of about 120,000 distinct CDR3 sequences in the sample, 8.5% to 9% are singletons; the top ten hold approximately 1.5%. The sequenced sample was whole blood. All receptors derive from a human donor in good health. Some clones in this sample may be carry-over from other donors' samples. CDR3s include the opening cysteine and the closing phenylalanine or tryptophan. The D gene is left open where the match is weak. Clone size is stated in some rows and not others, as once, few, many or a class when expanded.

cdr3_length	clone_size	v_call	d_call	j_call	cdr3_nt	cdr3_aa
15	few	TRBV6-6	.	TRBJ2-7	TGTGCCAGCAGAGGGACCAATGAACGCTCCTACGAGCAGTACTTC	CASRGTNERSYEQYF
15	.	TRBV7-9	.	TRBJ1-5	TGTGCCAGCAGCCCAGGCCGGAATAGCAATCAGCCCCAGCATTTT	CASSPGRNSNQPQHF
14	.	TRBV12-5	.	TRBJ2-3	TGTGCTAGTGGTTTGTTCGGAAGCCCAGATACGCAGTATTTT	CASGLFGSPDTQYF
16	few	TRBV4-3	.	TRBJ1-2	TGCGCCAGCAGCCCCCGCGTGGCCAACCTCATCTATGGCTACACCTTC	CASSPRVANLIYGYTF
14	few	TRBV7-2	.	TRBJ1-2	TGTGCCAGCAGCTTAGGTGTTTCGAACTATGGCTACACCTTC	CASSLGVSNYGYTF
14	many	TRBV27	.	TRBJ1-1	TGTGCCAGCAGTTTAGGGCTCGGGAGCACTGAAGCTTTCTTT	CASSLGLGSTEAFF
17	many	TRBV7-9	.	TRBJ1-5	TGTGCCAGCACCCCTCGGCGCAGGGGAAATAGCAATCAGCCCCAGCATTTT	CASTPRRRGNSNQPQHF
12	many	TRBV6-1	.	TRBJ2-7	TGTGCCAGCAGTGGTGGGAGGAACGAGCAGTACTTC	CASSGGRNEQYF
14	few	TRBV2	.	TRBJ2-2	TGTGCCAGCGGAAGGATGCAGGCCACCGGGGAGCTGTTTTTT	CASGRMQATGELFF
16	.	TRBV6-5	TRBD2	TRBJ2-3	TGTGCCAGCAGTTTGGCGACTAGCGGGAGTCCCGTTACGCAGTATTTT	CASSLATSGSPVTQYF
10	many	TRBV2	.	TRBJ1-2	TGTGCCAGCAGGCGAGGGGGCTACACCTTC	CASRRGGYTF
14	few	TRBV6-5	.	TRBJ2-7	TGTGCCAGCAGCCCGATCGGGGAGATCTACGAGCAGTACTTC	CASSPIGEIYEQYF
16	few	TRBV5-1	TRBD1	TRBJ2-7	TGCGCCAGAACTGGACGGGACAGGGTTACAGTCATCGAGCAGTACTTC	CARTGRDRVTVIEQYF
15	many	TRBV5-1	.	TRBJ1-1	TGCGCCAGCAGCTTGGGGGGGGCGCTGGTCACTGAAGCTTTCTTT	CASSLGGALVTEAFF
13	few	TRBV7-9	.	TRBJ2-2	TGTGCCAGCACCGTCATGCACACCGGGGAGCTGTTTTTT	CASTVMHTGELFF
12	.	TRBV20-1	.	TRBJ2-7	TGCAGTGCTGGACCCGAGGGGAACGAGCAGTACTTC	CSAGPEGNEQYF
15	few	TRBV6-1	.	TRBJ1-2	TGTGCCAGCAGTGAAGCGCGACAGCGGAACTATGGCTACACCTTC	CASSEARQRNYGYTF
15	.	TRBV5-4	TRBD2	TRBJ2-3	TGTGCCAGCAGCTTAGGGACTAGCGGCCGTGATACGCAGTATTTT	CASSLGTSGRDTQYF
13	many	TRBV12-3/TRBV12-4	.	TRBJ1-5	TGTGCCAGCAGTTTGGGGCAGTATCAGCCCCAGCATTTT	CASSLGQYQPQHF
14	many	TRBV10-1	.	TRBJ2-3	TGCGCCAGCAGGGGACCCGCGACGTCAGATACGCAGTATTTT	CASRGPATSDTQYF
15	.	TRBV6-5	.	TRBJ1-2	TGTGCCAGCAGTTACGGCGTAGGTTTAGCGGATGGCTACACCTTC	CASSYGVGLADGYTF
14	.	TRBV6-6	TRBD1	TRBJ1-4	TGTGCCAGCCCCGAGGGGACAGATAATGAAAAACTGTTTTTT	CASPEGTDNEKLFF
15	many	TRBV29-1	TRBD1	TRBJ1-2	TGCAGCGTTGAGGTCCCGGACAGGGGATCTTATGGCTACACCTTC	CSVEVPDRGSYGYTF
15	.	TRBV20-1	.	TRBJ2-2	TGCAGTGCTACCCGGGGAGGGGGCGCGGTCGGGGAGCTGTTTTTT	CSATRGGGAVGELFF
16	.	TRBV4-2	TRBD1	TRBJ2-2	TGTGCCAGCAGCCCTACCGGGACAGGGGCCACCGGGGAGCTGTTTTTT	CASSPTGTGATGELFF
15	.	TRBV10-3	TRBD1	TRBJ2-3	TGTGCCATCAGTGAAGGGACAGGAAGCACAGATACGCAGTATTTT	CAISEGTGSTDTQYF
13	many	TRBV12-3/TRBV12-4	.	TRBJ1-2	TGTGCCAGCAGTGACGACGGGGTCTATGGCTACACCTTC	CASSDDGVYGYTF
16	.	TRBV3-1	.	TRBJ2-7	TGTGCCAGCAGCCAAGCTAGCAGGTGGGGGGTCTACGAGCAGTACTTC	CASSQASRWGVYEQYF
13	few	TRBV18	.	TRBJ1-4	TGTGCCAGCTCACCACGGGAGGGCGAAAAACTGTTTTTT	CASSPREGEKLFF
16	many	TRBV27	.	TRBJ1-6	TGTGCCAGCAGTTTAAACACCCGCTCCTATAATTCACCCCTCCACTTT	CASSLNTRSYNSPLHF
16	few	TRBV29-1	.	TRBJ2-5	TGCAGCGTTGAAGATCCGTTTGGGACCTATCAAGAGACCCAGTACTTC	CSVEDPFGTYQETQYF
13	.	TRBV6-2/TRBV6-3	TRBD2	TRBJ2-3	TGTGCCAGCACTAGCGGGAGGGCGGATACGCAGTATTTT	CASTSGRADTQYF
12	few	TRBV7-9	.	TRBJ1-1	TGTGCCAGCAGCTATCTGCGGACTGAAGCTTTCTTT	CASSYLRTEAFF
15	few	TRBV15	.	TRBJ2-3	TGTGCCACCAGCACCGGGTCGTATAGCACAGATACGCAGTATTTT	CATSTGSYSTDTQYF
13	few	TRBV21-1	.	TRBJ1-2	TGTGCCAGCCGAGAGGAGGGTAACTATGGCTACACCTTC	CASREEGNYGYTF
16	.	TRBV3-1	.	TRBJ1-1	TGTGCCAGCAGCCAAGATCCGGGGGCCTTTGGGACTGAAGCTTTCTTT	CASSQDPGAFGTEAFF
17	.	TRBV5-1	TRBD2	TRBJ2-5	TGCGCCAGCAGCTTGGCCAGGACCGCGGGGGGATTGGAGACCCAGTACTTC	CASSLARTAGGLETQYF
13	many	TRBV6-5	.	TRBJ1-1	TGTGCCAGCAGATGGAGCGAGGGGACTGAAGCTTTCTTT	CASRWSEGTEAFF
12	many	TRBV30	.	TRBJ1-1	TGTGCCTGGAGTGTATCGGCAGCGGCGGCTTTCTTT	CAWSVSAAAAFF
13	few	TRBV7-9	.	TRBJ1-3	TGTGCCAGCAGCCCCCCCCCCGGAAACACCATATATTTT	CASSPPPGNTIYF
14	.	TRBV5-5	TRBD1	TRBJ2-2	TGTGCCAGCAGAAGACAGGGGGACACCGGGGAGCTGTTTTTT	CASRRQGDTGELFF
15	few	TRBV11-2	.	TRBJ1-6	TGTGCCAGCAGCTTAGCGGCGACGGGTAATTCACCCCTCCACTTT	CASSLAATGNSPLHF
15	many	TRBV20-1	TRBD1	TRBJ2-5	TGCAGTGCTAGGAGAGGGGGCAGGGCGCAGGAGACCCAGTACTTC	CSARRGGRAQETQYF
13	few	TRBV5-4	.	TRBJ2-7	TGTGCCAGCGCCCGGAGGGGGGCCTACGAGCAGTACTTC	CASARRGAYEQYF
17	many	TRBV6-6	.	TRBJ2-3	TGTGCCAGCAGTTACAGGGGGGGACACCGGGGCACAGATACGCAGTATTTT	CASSYRGGHRGTDTQYF
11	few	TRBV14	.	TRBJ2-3	TGTGCCAGCAGCCAAAGAGATACGCAGTATTTT	CASSQRDTQYF
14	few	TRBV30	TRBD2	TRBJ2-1	TGTGCCTGGAGGAAACCGGGACTAGCGGGGGAGCAGTTCTTC	CAWRKPGLAGEQFF
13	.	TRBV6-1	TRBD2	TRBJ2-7	TGTGCCAGCCAACGGGGGGGCGCGTACAAGCAGTACTTC	CASQRGGAYKQYF
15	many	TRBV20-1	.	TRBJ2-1	TGCAGTGCTAGAGATTTCGCGGAGAACTACAATGAGCAGTTCTTC	CSARDFAENYNEQFF
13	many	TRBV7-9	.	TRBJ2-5	TGTGCCAGCAGCTTGGACAACCAAGAGACCCAGTACTTC	CASSLDNQETQYF
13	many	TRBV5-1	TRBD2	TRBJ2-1	TGCGCCAGCAGCTTTCCTAGCGGCAATGAGCAGTTCTTC	CASSFPSGNEQFF